This paragraph reports one TCR beta chain. The CDR3 is 16 residues long. Germline lookup yields CDR1 DFQATT and CDR2 SNEGSKA (reference sequence). With V trimmed by 2 bases and J by 4 bases, 10 bases remained unmatched. TCRdb passed the 5' RACE reads through MiXCR, listing each CDR3 protein once. Of approximately 570,000 distinct CDR3 sequences detected, 18% appear once; the ten largest clones hold more than 10%. The source of the sample is a study of T-cell memory formation after mild COVID-19. At the level of the study: TCR clusters mostly belonged to single donors.

This receptor was taken from an adult woman who had mild COVID-19 (a few samples of this study predate the infection). Cell type and time point are not known. This chain links TRBV20-1 with TRBJ2-1, with 8 nucleotides matching TRBD2. Sequences were obtained from PBMCs or a T cell subset sorted from them (not recorded which). The CDR3 loop is CSARRKSGRGYNEQFF. CDR3 in DNA: TGCAGTGCTAGAAGAAAAAGCGGGAGAGGGTACAATGAGCAGTTCTTC.